This record covers a single T cell receptor beta chain. Its antigen is unknown. Within one base of it there is no much larger clone, and no base qualities were kept. The CDR3 starts with the cysteine, ends with the phenylalanine, and has 11 residues. The retained sequence is limited to the CDR3, 33 bases, with the frame set at the first base. The V and J ends are trimmed by 4 bases and 10 bases, leaving 9 bases between them. The germline V gene gives CDR1 as SGDLS and CDR2 as YYNGEE. Patients with a history of autoimmune disease or receiving systemic immunosuppression were excluded from the trial. Peripheral blood for TCR sequencing was collected from all dose cohorts at baseline, on cycle 4 day 1, and on cycle 7 day 1. The samples were drawn from a first-in-human, open-label, multicenter phase I dose-escalation trial of ivuxolimab. Adults with locally advanced or metastatic melanoma, renal cell carcinoma, hepatocellular carcinoma or head and neck squamous cell carcinoma were enrolled in the trial. CD4+ and CD8+ T cells were sorted separately from peripheral blood before TCR sequencing.

Genomic DNA was extracted from sorted cells for sequencing of the TCRbeta CDR3 region. The immunoSEQ Assay was used for sequencing of TCRbeta CDR3 regions. TCRdb provides this immuneACCESS table in a form limited to in-frame rearrangements. Some clones are lacking; in checked studies, under half of them reflect an unresolved V gene, and why the rest are absent is not known. This sample holds about 64,000 clones; about 81% were observed only once. The ten largest clones represent approximately 2% of the sample. The record originates from a study of OX40 agonist ivuxolimab in advanced cancers. About the study as a whole: The costimulatory receptor OX40 (CD134) was targeted by ivuxolimab, a fully human IgG2 agonistic monoclonal antibody. Intravenous ivuxolimab was administered to patients every 2 weeks at six dose levels: 0.01, 0.1, 0.3, 1.5, 3 and 10 mg/kg. Of the 50 or so patients in dose escalation, about 20 had hepatocellular carcinoma, approximately 15 had melanoma, 9 had renal cell carcinoma and 9 had head and neck cancer. In the dose-escalation cohort, 75% to 90% of patients were male, and the mean age was 60 years with a range of about 20 to 80. Prior anti-PD-1, anti-PD-L1 or anti-CTLA-4 therapy was permitted, and 30% to 45% of dose-escalation patients had received checkpoint inhibitors. Three dose-escalation patients achieved partial responses, one with hepatocellular carcinoma and two with cutaneous melanoma. Peripheral TCRbeta sequencing aimed to test whether ivuxolimab altered TCR sequence diversity and caused clonal T-cell expansion. The paper reports the monotherapy dose-escalation portion (N = 52 patients) of the phase I ivuxolimab trial. The study at large found these results: Low levels of normalized T-cell clonal expansion were also seen in some nonresponding patients. The antigen specificity of the clonally expanded peripheral T cells was not determined. Clonal expansion of both CD4+ and CD8+ blood T cells was observed from baseline to week 6 at doses 0.1 to 3.0 mg/kg. On average, CD8+ T cells showed more expanded clones than CD4+ T cells after ivuxolimab. Partial responders in the 0.1-3.0 mg/kg groups had among the lowest normalized peripheral clonal expansion, especially among CD8+ T cells.

The sequence joins TRBV9 to TRBJ2-1, with a tentative D gene TRBD1 over 6 matching bases. This specimen was CD4+ or CD8+ T cells sorted from blood, taken in a trial of the OX40 agonist ivuxolimab. The sequence came from an adult with an advanced solid tumor such as melanoma, head and neck, liver or kidney cancer. The CDR3 protein sequence reads: CASSFDREQFF. The nucleotides are TGTGCCAGCAGCTTCGACAGGGAGCAGTTCTTC.